This T cell receptor (beta chain) was observed in a study of cytomegalovirus exposure and HLA in healthy donors. A multiplex PCR was run with 60 Vbeta primers and 13 Jbeta primers. The method was immunoSEQ multiplex PCR; TCRdb's version includes in-frame clones alone and lacks a portion of them. The sample holds about 73,000 clones; 80% are singletons and the top ten take 1.1%. Details on this clone: The antigen remains unidentified.

Germline CDR1 and CDR2: GTSNPN and SVGIG (reference sequence). Trimming shortened V by 2 bases and J by 2 bases, and 12 bases separated the two germline ends. The CDR3 extends over 14 amino acids. Regarding the study as a whole: A later analysis showed TCR association rates differing by HLA locus, peaking at DRB1 and lowest at HLA-C. TCR beta V segments were, for the most part, productive about 87% or about 30% of the time in an earlier analysis.

The sample was PBMCs. This clonotype originated in a male donor in good health and CMV-seronegative. This chain connects TRBV30 to TRBJ1-2, with D perhaps TRBD1 (5 bases). This CDR3 reads CAWSLAGRNYGYTF. CDR3 DNA sequence: TGTGCCTGGAGTCTAGCGGGACGGAACTATGGCTACACCTTC.